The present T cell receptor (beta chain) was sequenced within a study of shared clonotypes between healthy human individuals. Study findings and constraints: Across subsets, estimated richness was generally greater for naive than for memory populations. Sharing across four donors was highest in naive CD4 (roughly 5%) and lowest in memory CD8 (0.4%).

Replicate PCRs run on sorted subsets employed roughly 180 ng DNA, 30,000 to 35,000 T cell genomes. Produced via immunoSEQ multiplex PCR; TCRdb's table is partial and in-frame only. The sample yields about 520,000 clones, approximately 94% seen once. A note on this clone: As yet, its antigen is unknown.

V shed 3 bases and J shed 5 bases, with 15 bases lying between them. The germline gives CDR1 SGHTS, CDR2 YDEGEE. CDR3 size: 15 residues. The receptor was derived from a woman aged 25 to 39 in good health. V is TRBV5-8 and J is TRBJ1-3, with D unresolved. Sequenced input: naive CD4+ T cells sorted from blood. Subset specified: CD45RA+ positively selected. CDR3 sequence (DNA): TGTGCCAGCAGCTACGGGTTCACTAGTAGAAACACCATATATTTT. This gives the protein CASSYGFTSRNTIYF.